Presented here are 5 T cell receptor beta chains from one specimen sequenced in a study of T-cell reconstitution after alpha-beta-depleted transplantation in children. The TCRbeta library incorporated unique molecular identifiers. TCRdb independently ran MiXCR on the PCR reads; one entry per CDR3 protein. This repertoire shows fewer than 350,000 distinct CDR3 sequences, around a tenth found once; its top ten account for 7.5%. The sequenced sample was PBMCs, obtained before TCRalphabeta/CD19-depleted stem cell transplant. Source of these receptors: a boy younger than two with acute myeloid leukemia, due to receive a stem cell transplant.

This clonotype was observed a few times. V usage is TRBV19 and J usage is TRBJ2-1, with a possible D match to TRBD2 (6 bases). The CDR3 spans 13 residues. CDR1 and CDR2 from the germline V gene are LNHDA and SQIVND (reference sequence). V lost 6 bases, J lost 4 bases, and 10 bases lay in between. The CDR3 region is CASRRDLYNEQFF. For the CDR3, the DNA is TGTGCCAGTAGACGGGACTTGTACAATGAGCAGTTCTTC.

The table lists this clonotype with many counts. The chain joins TRBV29-1 to TRBJ2-2; possible D gene TRBD2, 7 bases. The CDR3 extends over 19 amino acids. V was trimmed by 1 base and J by 5 bases, leaving 26 bases between them. Germline values: CDR1 SQVTM, CDR2 ANQGSEA. The chain's CDR3 is CSVEALKGGVGGETGELFF. As DNA, the CDR3 is TGCAGCGTTGAAGCTCTGAAAGGGGGTGTGGGGGGGGAAACCGGGGAGCTGTTTTTT.

This clonotype occurred many times. The chain has TRBV7-8 and TRBJ2-3; the match to TRBD2 covers 9 bases. This CDR3 comprises 17 residues. Germline values: CDR1 SGHVS, CDR2 FQNEAQ. V trimming: 1 base; J trimming: 0 bases; junction bases outside the gene matches: 5. The CDR3, as DNA: TGTGCCAGCAGCTTAGGGGGACTAGCAGTTAGCACAGATACGCAGTATTTT. It specifies CASSLGGLAVSTDTQYF. Complete variable domain (other parts from reference TRBV7-8 and TRBJ2-3): GAGVSQSPRYKVAKRGQDVALRCDPISGHVSLFWYQQALGQGPEFLTYFQNEAQLDKSGLPSDRFFAERPEGSVSTLKIQRTQQEDSAVYLCASSLGGLAVSTDTQYFGPGTRLTVL.

This clonotype was recorded at least ten times. The chain joins TRBV6-5 to TRBJ2-2; D uncertain. The ends were cut back, 4 bases at V and 1 base at J, with 7 bases in the middle. The germline V gene has CDR1 MNHEY and CDR2 SVGAGI. The CDR3 consists of 14 residues. The CDR3 DNA reads as TGTGCCAGCAGTTGGACGGTGAACACCGGGGAGCTGTTTTTT. It is translated as CASSWTVNTGELFF.

This clonotype was found many times. CDR3 amino acids: CASSLVAGGLETQYF. The CDR3 nucleotides are TGTGCCAGCAGTTTGGTAGCGGGAGGGTTGGAGACCCAGTACTTC. This rearrangement joins TRBV12-3 or TRBV12-4 to TRBJ2-5; TRBD2 matches 11 bases. J gave up 5 bases and V 3 bases, and 5 bases lay outside the gene matches. CDR3 length equals 15 residues.